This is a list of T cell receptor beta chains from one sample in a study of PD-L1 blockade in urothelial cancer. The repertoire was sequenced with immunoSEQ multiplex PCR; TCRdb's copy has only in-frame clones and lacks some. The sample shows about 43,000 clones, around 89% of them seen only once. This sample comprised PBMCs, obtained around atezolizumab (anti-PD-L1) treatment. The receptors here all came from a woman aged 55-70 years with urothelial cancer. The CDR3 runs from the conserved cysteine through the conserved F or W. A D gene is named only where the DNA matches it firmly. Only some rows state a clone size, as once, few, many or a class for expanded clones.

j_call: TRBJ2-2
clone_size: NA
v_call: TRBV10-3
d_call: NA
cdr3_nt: TGTGCCATCAGTGAGACAGGGTCCGGGGAGCTGTTTTTT
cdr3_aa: CAISETGSGELFF

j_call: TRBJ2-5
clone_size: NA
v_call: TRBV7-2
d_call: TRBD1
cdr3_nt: TGTGCCAGCAGCCCAGGACAGGGGGAGACCCAGTACTTC
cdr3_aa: CASSPGQGETQYF

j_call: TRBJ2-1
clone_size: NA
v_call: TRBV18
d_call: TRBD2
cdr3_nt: TGTGCCAGCTCGCTAGCGGGAGGGGGCTACAATGAGCAGTTCTTC
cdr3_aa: CASSLAGGGYNEQFF

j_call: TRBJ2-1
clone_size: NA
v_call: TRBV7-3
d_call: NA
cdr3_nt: TGTGCCAGCAGCTTAATGGACCCAAACAGGGCCAATGAGCAGTTCTTC
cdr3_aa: CASSLMDPNRANEQFF

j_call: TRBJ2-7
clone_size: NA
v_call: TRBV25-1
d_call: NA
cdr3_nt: TGTGCCAGCAGTGGGACTCATGATTACGAGCAGTACTTC
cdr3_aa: CASSGTHDYEQYF

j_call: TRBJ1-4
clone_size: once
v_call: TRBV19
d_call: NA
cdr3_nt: TGTGCCAGTAGTATAAGGGGCCCCGTTATCGAAAAACTGTTTTTT
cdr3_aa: CASSIRGPVIEKLFF

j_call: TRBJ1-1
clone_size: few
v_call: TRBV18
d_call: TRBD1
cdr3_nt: TGTGCCAGCTCACCAGAAGGGACAGATGAAGCTTTCTTT
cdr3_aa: CASSPEGTDEAFF

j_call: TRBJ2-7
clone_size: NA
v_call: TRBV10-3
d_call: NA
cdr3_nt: TGTGCCATCAGTGGAAAACTCCAAGCCTACGAGCAGTACTTC
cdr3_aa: CAISGKLQAYEQYF

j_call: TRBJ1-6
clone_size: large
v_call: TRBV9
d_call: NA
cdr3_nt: TGTGCCAGCAGCGTAGGTACGGGGGATAATTCACCCCTCCACTTT
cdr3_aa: CASSVGTGDNSPLHF

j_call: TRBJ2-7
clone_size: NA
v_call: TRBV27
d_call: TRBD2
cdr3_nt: TGTGCCAGCAGTAACCTTGGCGGGAGAGCCCCCTACGAGCAGTACTTC
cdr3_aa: CASSNLGGRAPYEQYF

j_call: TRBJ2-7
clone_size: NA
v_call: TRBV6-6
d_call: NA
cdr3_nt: TGTGCCAGCAGTTACAATCCTGCCTACGAGCAGTACTTC
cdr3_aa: CASSYNPAYEQYF

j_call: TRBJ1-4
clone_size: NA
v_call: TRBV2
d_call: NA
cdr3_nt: TGTGCCAGCAGGGATAGACAGACGCTTGGTGAAAAACTGTTTTTT
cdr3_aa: CASRDRQTLGEKLFF

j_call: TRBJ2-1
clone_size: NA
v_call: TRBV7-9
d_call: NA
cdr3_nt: TGTGCCAGCAGCTTAGGAGAGGGCAATGAGCAGTTCTTC
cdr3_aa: CASSLGEGNEQFF

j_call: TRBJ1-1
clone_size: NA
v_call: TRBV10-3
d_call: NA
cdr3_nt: TGTGCCACCCGCGGAGCAGCTAAGAACACTGAAGCTTTCTTT
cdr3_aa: CATRGAAKNTEAFF

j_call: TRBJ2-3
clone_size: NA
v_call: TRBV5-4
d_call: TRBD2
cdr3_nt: TGTGCCAGCAGCTTGGTCGCTAGCGGGGGGGGGTATAGCACAGATACGCAGTATTTT
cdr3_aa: CASSLVASGGGYSTDTQYF

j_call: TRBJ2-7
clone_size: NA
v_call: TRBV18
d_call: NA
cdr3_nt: TGTGCCAGCTCATCTCCCAGCTACGAGCAGTACTTC
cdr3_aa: CASSSPSYEQYF

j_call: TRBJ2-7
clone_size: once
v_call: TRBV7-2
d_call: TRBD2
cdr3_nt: TGTGCCAGCAGCTTAGGCATCAGCGGGGGAACCCTCTCCTACGAGCAGTACTTC
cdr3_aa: CASSLGISGGTLSYEQYF

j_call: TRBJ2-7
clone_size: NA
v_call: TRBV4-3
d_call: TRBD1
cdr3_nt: TGCGCCAGCAGCCAGTTAGACAGGGGCCCCTACGAGCAGTACTTC
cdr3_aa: CASSQLDRGPYEQYF

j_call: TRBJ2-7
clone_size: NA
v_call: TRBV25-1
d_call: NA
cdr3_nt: TGTGCCAGCAGTGAAATCGGCGACTTAGGATACGAGCAGTACTTC
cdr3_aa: CASSEIGDLGYEQYF

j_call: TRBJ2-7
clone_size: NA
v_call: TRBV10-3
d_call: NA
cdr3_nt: TGTGCCATCAGTGCCCCCTTAGGGAGCTCCTACGAGCAGTACTTC
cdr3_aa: CAISAPLGSSYEQYF

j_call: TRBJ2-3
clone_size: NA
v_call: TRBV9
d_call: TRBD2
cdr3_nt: TGTGCCAGCAGCGTTAGGACTAGCGGGACGGGAGATACGCAGTATTTT
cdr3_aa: CASSVRTSGTGDTQYF

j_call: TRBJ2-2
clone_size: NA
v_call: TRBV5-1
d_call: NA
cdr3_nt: TGCGCCAGCAGCTTGACCGGGAGTGGAAGAGACACCGGGGAGCTGTTTTTT
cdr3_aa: CASSLTGSGRDTGELFF

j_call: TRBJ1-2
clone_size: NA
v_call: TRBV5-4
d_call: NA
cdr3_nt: TGTGCCAGCACCGGGCAGGAGGTTCTTGGCTACACCTTC
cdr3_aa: CASTGQEVLGYTF

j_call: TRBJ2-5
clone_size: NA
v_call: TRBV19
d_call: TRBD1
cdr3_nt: TGTGCCAGTAGTGGGACAGGCCAAGAGACCCAGTACTTC
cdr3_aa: CASSGTGQETQYF

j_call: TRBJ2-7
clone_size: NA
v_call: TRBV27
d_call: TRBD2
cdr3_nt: TGTGCCAGCAGATTTAGCGGGCGAGACCCGGGGGAGCAGTACTTC
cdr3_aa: CASRFSGRDPGEQYF

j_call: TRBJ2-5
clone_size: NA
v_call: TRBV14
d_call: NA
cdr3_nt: TGTGCCACAGGCGGGGCAGGGATGCAGACCCAGTACTTC
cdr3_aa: CATGGAGMQTQYF

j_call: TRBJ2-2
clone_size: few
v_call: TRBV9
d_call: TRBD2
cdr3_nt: TGTGCCAGCAGCCCCCAGAGCGGGAGCCGGACCGGGGAGCTGTTTTTT
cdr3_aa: CASSPQSGSRTGELFF

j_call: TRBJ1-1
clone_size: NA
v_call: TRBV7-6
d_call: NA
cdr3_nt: TGTGCCAGCAGCGCCGTAGATACTGAAGCTTTCTTT
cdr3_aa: CASSAVDTEAFF

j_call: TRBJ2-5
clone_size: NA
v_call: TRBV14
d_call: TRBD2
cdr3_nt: TGTGCCAGCAGCAAAGAAGGGTCCCTTAGCGGGAGGGTGTACCAAGAGACCCAGTACTTC
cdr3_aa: CASSKEGSLSGRVYQETQYF

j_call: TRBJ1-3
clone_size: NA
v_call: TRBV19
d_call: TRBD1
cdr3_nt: TGTGCCAGTAGTCCTGGACAGGGCGCTCGCTCTGGAAACACCATATATTTT
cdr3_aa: CASSPGQGARSGNTIYF

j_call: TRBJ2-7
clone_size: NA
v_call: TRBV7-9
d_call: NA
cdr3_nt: TGTGCCAGCAGCTTAAGATTGAGCGACGAGCAGTACTTC
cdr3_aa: CASSLRLSDEQYF

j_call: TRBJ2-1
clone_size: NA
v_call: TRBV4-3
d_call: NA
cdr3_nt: TGCGCCAGCAGCCAAGACGGAGCACGGTCCTACAATGAGCAGTTCTTC
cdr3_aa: CASSQDGARSYNEQFF

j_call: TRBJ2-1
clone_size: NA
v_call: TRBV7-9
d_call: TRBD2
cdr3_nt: TGTGCCAGCAGCTTCCGAATGGGGAGCCTAGCGGGAGCCAATGAGCAGTTCTTC
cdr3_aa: CASSFRMGSLAGANEQFF

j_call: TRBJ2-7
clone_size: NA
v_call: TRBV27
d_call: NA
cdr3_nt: TGTGCCAGCAGTTTCTTGGGAGTAGGCGAGCAGTACTTC
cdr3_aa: CASSFLGVGEQYF

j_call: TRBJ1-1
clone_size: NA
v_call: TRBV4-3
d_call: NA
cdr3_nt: TGCGCCAGCAGCCAACGGGCGGGGAGCACTGAAGCTTTCTTT
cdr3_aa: CASSQRAGSTEAFF

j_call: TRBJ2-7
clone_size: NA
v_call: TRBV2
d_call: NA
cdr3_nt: TGTGCCAGCATCACAGGGCGAGGCTCCTACGAGCAGTACTTC
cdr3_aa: CASITGRGSYEQYF

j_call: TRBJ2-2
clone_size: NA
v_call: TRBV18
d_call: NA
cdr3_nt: TGTGCCAGCTCACCACGGGGGGCGAACACCGGGGAGCTGTTTTTT
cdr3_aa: CASSPRGANTGELFF

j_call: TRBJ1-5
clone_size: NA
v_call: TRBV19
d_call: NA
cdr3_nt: TGTGCCAGTAGCATGCCCTTGGGCCAGACTACAAATCAGGCCCAGCATTTT
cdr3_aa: CASSMPLGQTTNQAQHF

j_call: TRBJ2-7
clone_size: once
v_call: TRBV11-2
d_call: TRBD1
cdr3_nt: TGTGCCAGCAGCCCCACAGGGGGCCAGGGCGAGCAGTACTTC
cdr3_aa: CASSPTGGQGEQYF

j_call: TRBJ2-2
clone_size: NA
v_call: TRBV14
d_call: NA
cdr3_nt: TGTGCCAGCAGCCAAGATCGGAACACCGGGGAGCTGTTTTTT
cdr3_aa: CASSQDRNTGELFF

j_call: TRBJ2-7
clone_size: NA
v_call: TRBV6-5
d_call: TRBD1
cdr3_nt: TGTGCCAGCAGTGCAACAGGGGCCTCCTACGAGCAGTACTTC
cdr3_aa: CASSATGASYEQYF

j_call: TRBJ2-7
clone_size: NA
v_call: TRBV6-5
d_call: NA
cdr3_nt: TGTGCCAGCAGCTCATACTCCTTCTACGAGCAGTACTTC
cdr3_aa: CASSSYSFYEQYF

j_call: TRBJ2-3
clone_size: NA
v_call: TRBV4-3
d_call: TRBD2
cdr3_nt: TGCGCCAGCAGCCAACGACTAGCGGGCCTGGCGGATACGCAGTATTTT
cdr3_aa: CASSQRLAGLADTQYF

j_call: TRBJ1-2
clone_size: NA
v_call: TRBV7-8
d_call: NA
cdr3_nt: TGTGCCAGCAGCCCAGCGGGCAGATGGGGTGGCTACACCTTC
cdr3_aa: CASSPAGRWGGYTF

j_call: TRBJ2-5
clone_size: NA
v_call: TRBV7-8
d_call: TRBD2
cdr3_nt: TGTGCCAGCAGCCGAAGTTGGACTAGCGGGGTCGGGGAGACCCAGTACTTC
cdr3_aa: CASSRSWTSGVGETQYF

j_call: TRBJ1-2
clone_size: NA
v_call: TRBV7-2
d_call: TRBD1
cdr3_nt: TGTGCCAGCAGCTTATGGCAGGGGGAGGGCTACACCTTC
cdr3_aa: CASSLWQGEGYTF

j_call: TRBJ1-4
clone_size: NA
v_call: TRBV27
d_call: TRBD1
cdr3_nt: TGTGCCAGTTCGACAGGGGCAACTAATGAAAAACTGTTTTTT
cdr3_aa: CASSTGATNEKLFF

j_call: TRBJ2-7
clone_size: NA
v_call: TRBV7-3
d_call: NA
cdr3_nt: TGTGCCAGCAGCTTCGGGGAGTCCTACGAGCAGTACTTC
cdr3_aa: CASSFGESYEQYF

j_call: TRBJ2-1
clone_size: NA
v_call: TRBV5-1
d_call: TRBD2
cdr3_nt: TGCGCCAGCAGCCCCGGAGGACTAGCGGGGGGCAACGAGCAGTTCTTC
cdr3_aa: CASSPGGLAGGNEQFF

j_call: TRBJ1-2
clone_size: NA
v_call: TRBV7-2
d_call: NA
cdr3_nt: TGTGCCAGCAGCTTAAAACAGCACGAATACTATGGCTACACCTTC
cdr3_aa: CASSLKQHEYYGYTF

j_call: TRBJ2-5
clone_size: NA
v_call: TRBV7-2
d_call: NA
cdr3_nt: TGTGCCAGCAGCTTGTCCAGGGTGGGAGAGACCCAGTACTTC
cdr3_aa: CASSLSRVGETQYF

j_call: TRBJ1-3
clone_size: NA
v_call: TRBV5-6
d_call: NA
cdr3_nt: TGTGCCAGCAGCGCGGGACCGGACTCTGGAAACACCATATATTTT
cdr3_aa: CASSAGPDSGNTIYF

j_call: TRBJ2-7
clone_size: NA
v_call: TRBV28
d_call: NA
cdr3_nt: TGTGCCAGTACGAGAGGGAAAATGACAGGGAGGTACGAGCAGTACTTC
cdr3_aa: CASTRGKMTGRYEQYF

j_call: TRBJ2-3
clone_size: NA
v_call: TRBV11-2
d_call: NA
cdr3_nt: TGTGCCAGCAGCTCTCTCATTAGGCTCGGGGATACGCAGTATTTT
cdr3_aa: CASSSLIRLGDTQYF

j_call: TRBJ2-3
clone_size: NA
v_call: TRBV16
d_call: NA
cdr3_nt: TGTGCCAGCAGCCAAGTGGGGCTCACAGATACGCAGTATTTT
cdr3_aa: CASSQVGLTDTQYF

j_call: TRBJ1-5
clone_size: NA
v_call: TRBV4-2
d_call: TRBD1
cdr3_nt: TGTGCCAGCAGCCAAGTGGGACAGGGGGCCGACCAGCCCCAGCATTTT
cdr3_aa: CASSQVGQGADQPQHF

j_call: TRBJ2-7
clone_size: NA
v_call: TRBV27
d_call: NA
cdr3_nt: TGTGCCAGCAGTTTCTCTCGCTCCTACGAGCAGTACTTC
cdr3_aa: CASSFSRSYEQYF

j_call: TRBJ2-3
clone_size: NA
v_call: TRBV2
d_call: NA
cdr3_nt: TGTGCCACCCGAGCCGGTATCACAGATACGCAGTATTTT
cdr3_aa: CATRAGITDTQYF

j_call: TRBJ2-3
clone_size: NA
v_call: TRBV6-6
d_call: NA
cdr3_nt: TGTGCCAGCAGTTACCAGGCTGATACGCAGTATTTT
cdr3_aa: CASSYQADTQYF

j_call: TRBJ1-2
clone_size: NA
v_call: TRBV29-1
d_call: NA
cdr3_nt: TGCAGCGTTGAAAAGTCAGGGGCAGCGAGTGGCTACACCTTC
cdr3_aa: CSVEKSGAASGYTF